This T cell receptor beta chain was profiled in a study of immune reconstitution after stem cell transplant in scleroderma (dated by TCRdb to 2016 to 2017). Germline trimming amounts to 6 bases on V and 0 bases on J, with 13 as the count of junction bases outside the gene matches. CDR1 and CDR2 were assigned from the germline V gene (reference sequence) as SGHKS and YYEKEE. Reading from cysteine to phenylalanine, the CDR3 counts 17 amino acids. Only the CDR3 part of the read is kept: 51 bases, read in frame from the first base. Receptors were amplified or captured by RT-PCR. For sequencing, an Illumina MiSeq was employed. TCRdb redid the processing of the public reads, applying fastp at Q25 and MiXCR, and retained in-frame beta chains. Rows merge per CDR3 protein into single entries with the most common DNA and genes. A total of around 3,000 distinct CDR3 sequences appear in this sample, around 8.3% of them only once. The ten biggest clones cover about 9.5% of the sample.

This clonotype is medium-sized (0.01 to 0.1%) in terms of sample share. Its antigen remains undetermined. Base qualities are not at hand, and no much larger clone is one base apart. The sample was acquired before or after autologous hematopoietic stem cell transplantation (not recorded which). The sequence came from a female donor with systemic sclerosis. This sequence uses TRBV5-5 and TRBJ1-1, with 8 middle bases fitting TRBD1. CDR3 region: CASNTKPGTGLNTEAFF. The sequenced DNA: TGTGCCAGCAACACCAAACCGGGGACAGGCTTGAACACTGAAGCTTTCTTT.